Each of the 2 T cell receptor beta chains below was sequenced from the same sample in a study of blood T cell repertoires in COVID-19. Only in-frame clones appear in the TCRdb table, and some are missing; sequencing was by immunoSEQ multiplex PCR. Of some 240,000 clones in the sample, roughly four fifths were seen once. Sequencing was performed on peripheral blood. The receptors were gathered from a woman of 80 years or more with COVID-19, enrolled during active disease.

This clone was found a few times. The V gene is TRBV6-5, the J gene TRBJ1-5; TRBD1 is a possible D gene (5 bases). Between the trimmed V and J ends, which lost 0 bases and 4 bases, there was a span of 13 bases. The germline gives CDR1 MNHEY, CDR2 SVGAGI. This CDR3 comprises 16 residues. This CDR3 reads CASSYSFPGKNQPQHF. The CDR3 nucleotides read TGTGCCAGCAGTTACTCTTTCCCAGGGAAGAATCAGCCCCAGCATTTT.

The chain joins TRBV7-3 to TRBJ1-6; 9 bases fit TRBD1. CDR1 and CDR2 (germline): SGHTA, FQGTGA. Germline trimming cut 0 bases from V and 10 bases from J; bases unmatched to any gene: 4. The CDR3 is 15 residues long. The CDR3 spells CASSLTGQGSSPLHF. The CDR3 DNA is TGTGCCAGCAGCTTAACAGGACAGGGGTCATCACCCCTCCACTTT.